The source of this T cell receptor (beta chain) is a study of blood T cells in healthy people across ages. The draw of peripheral blood yielded 8.5 to 10 milliliters from each donor. CDR1 DFQATT and CDR2 SNEGSKA come from the germline V gene (reference sequence). After removal of 1 base from V and 7 bases from J, the junction contained 10 bases not matched to a gene. The length of the CDR3 is 14 residues. A second PCR of 7 to 11 cycles used a sample-barcoded 5' primer and a J-beta primer mix. TCRdb reprocessed the 5' RACE reads via MiXCR and lists one record per CDR3 protein. The sample includes over 750,000 distinct CDR3 sequences, 20% to 25% of them seen just once. The same specimen was also included in a second study, on T cells of mothers and their children.

The chain combines TRBV20-1 with TRBJ2-7, with 7 bases that match TRBD2. This TCR was sampled from a boy between 10 and 17 years old in good health. Sequencing was performed on blood. The CDR3 sequence: CSARGGGRDEEQYF. Here the CDR3 DNA reads TGCAGTGCTAGAGGGGGAGGGCGCGATGAAGAGCAGTACTTC.